This T cell receptor beta chain comes out of a study of CD8 T cells in ankylosing spondylitis (TCRdb year 2017). Regarding the research as a whole: T cell receptor beta repertoires were profiled in healthy donors and ankylosing spondylitis patients so that disease-linked TCR variants could be found. The full study cohort comprised 25 or so ankylosing spondylitis patients and over 95 healthy donors. Samples of peripheral blood were taken, and for ankylosing spondylitis patients, synovial fluid was collected as well.

Compared with the rest of its sample, this clonotype is medium-sized (0.01 to 0.1%). Its antigen is currently not known. No base quality values were provided; no much bigger clone lies one nucleotide off. For each ankylosing spondylitis patient, the synovial fluid sample was matched to a blood sample from that same patient. V drops 6 bases and J drops 2 bases, leaving 11 bases in between. Looking up the germline V gene (reference sequence) yields CDR1 DFQATT and CDR2 SNEGSKA. The CDR3, from cysteine to phenylalanine, totals 13 residues. Only CDR3 DNA remains: 39 bases, in frame from the first base. Sequenced on an Illumina HiSeq 2500. TCR beta libraries were prepared by quantitative 5'-RACE with molecular barcodes. The source study handled its data this way. To identify disease-linked TCR variants, a new computational method was used, one built on a probabilistic model of VDJ rearrangement. The public reads were run again by TCRdb, first through fastp at Q25 and then through MiXCR, and only productive beta chains were kept. Identical CDR3 proteins give one entry, which carries the most common genes and DNA. Clone size and V and J calls follow TCRdb, not the original study. The sample has about 36,000 distinct CDR3 sequences on record, about 11% of them singletons. The ten largest clones take up around 20% of the sample.

Summary of the overall study and its limitations: The disease-linked clones were reported to be significantly enriched in matched synovial fluid samples from ankylosing spondylitis patients. Some motif variants had previously been reported in the synovial fluid and blood of reactive arthritis patients, which suggests shared mechanisms of disease initiation. In peripheral blood, the disease-linked clones were found at relatively low frequencies and had a CD8+ phenotype. A TCR beta motif made up of several highly homologous amino acid variants appeared to be characteristic of blood from ankylosing spondylitis patients.

The chain is encoded by TRBV20-1 joined to TRBJ2-1, with the D gene uncertain. Source material: synovial fluid, either unsorted or a sorted T cell fraction (not recorded which). The clonotype comes from a male donor with ankylosing spondylitis. This receptor carries the CDR3 CSAPGPPYNEQFF. The sequence in DNA is TGCAGTGCCCCTGGGCCACCCTACAATGAGCAGTTCTTC.